Only a few counts were recorded for the clone carrying this T cell receptor (beta chain). This entry is derived from a study of control samples from healthy donors and cancer patients. CDR1 MGHRA and CDR2 YSYEKL come from the germline V gene. The CDR3 covers 14 residues. Unmatched junction bases numbered 5, after V lost 1 base and J lost 9 bases. Sequencing was performed with immunoSEQ multiplex PCR; in TCRdb, only in-frame clones are kept and a portion is missing. The profile shows 90,000 to 100,000 clones, approximately 81% of them singletons. The sequencing input was blood. This clonotype was sampled from a woman aged 30 to 39 in good health. This chain uses TRBV4-1 with TRBJ2-1, with 8 positions matching TRBD2. The CDR3 sequence: CASSQVLAGGEQFF. In nucleotides, the CDR3 is TGCGCCAGCAGCCAAGTGCTGGCGGGGGGTGAGCAGTTCTTC.